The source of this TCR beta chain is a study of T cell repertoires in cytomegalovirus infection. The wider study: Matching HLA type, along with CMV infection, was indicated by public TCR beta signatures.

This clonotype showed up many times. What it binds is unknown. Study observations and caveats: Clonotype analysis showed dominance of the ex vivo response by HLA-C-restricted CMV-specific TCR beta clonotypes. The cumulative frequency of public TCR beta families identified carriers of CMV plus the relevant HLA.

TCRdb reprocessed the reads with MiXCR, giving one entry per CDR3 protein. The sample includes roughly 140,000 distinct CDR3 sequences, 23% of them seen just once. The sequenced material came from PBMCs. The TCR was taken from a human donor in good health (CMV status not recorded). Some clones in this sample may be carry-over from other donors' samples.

The CDR3 DNA follows: TGTGCCAGCAGCTTAGTGCAGGGGTACTCCTACAATGAGCAGTTCTTC. It encodes CASSLVQGYSYNEQFF. The gene calls are TRBV7-2 and TRBJ2-1; D is possibly TRBD1 (6 bases). The germline V gene has CDR1 SGHTA and CDR2 FQGNSA. CDR3 length: 16 residues. The V gene lost 1 base and the J gene lost 0 bases, with 10 bases spanning the gap.